The rows below give T cell receptor beta chains drawn from one sample of a study of blood T cells in healthy people across ages. TCRdb itself ran the 5' RACE reads through MiXCR, one entry per CDR3 protein. The data contain under 1 million distinct CDR3 sequences, 40% to 50% of them singletons. Sequenced: blood. All receptors derive from a man aged 55 to 69 in good health. Both conserved end residues are part of each CDR3. The order of the fields is D gene, V gene, J gene, clone size, CDR3 protein, CDR3 DNA. A D gene is named only where the DNA matches it firmly. Some rows mark clone size as missing; the rest say once, few, many or name a class of expanded clone.

TRBD2,TRBV9,TRBJ2-5,.,CASSVVPLAGQGTQYF,TGTGCCAGCAGCGTAGTCCCACTAGCGGGGCAAGGGACCCAGTACTTC
.,TRBV7-9,TRBJ2-1,.,CASSLGGHNAQFF,TGTGCCAGCAGCTTGGGGGGTCACAATGCGCAGTTCTTC
TRBD1,TRBV10-3,TRBJ2-5,few,CAISQGASQETQYF,TGTGCCATCAGCCAGGGGGCTTCTCAAGAGACCCAGTACTTC
.,TRBV3-1,TRBJ2-7,.,CASRNVSEQYF,TGTGCCAGCAGAAACGTTTCCGAGCAGTACTTC
.,TRBV4-1,TRBJ1-2,few,CASSQEGYDARGYTF,TGCGCCAGCAGCCAAGAAGGATACGACGCCCGGGGCTACACCTTC
TRBD2,TRBV12-3/TRBV12-4,TRBJ2-5,.,CASSVGGNSGAQYF,TGTGCCAGCAGTGTCGGGGGGAACTCAGGTGCCCAGTACTTC
.,TRBV20-1,TRBJ1-5,.,CSARQAFGGNQPQHF,TGCAGTGCAAGACAGGCCTTTGGGGGCAATCAGCCCCAGCATTTT
.,TRBV5-6,TRBJ2-7,.,CASAAGGWYEQYF,TGTGCCAGTGCAGCTGGGGGTTGGTACGAGCAGTACTTC
.,TRBV29-1,TRBJ1-2,few,CSVDSTKGGYTF,TGCAGCGTTGACTCGACCAAGGGAGGCTACACCTTC
TRBD2,TRBV20-1,TRBJ2-1,.,CSASRLAGGVSDEQFF,TGCAGTGCCTCCAGACTAGCGGGAGGGGTTAGCGATGAGCAGTTCTTC
TRBD1,TRBV2,TRBJ2-5,.,CASHRDREGTQYF,TGTGCCAGCCACCGGGACAGGGAAGGGACCCAGTACTTC
.,TRBV4-3,TRBJ2-7,few,CASSQGQDYEQYF,TGCGCCAGCAGCCAAGGGCAGGACTACGAGCAGTACTTC
TRBD1,TRBV6-6,TRBJ2-1,few,CASSHGQGSFNEQFF,TGTGCCAGCAGCCACGGACAGGGTTCGTTTAATGAGCAGTTCTTC
.,TRBV5-1,TRBJ2-3,many,CASTPSVSTDTQYF,TGCGCCAGCACTCCTAGCGTTTCCACAGATACGCAGTATTTT
.,TRBV29-1,TRBJ2-5,many,CSVVAVPQETQYF,TGCAGCGTTGTAGCAGTACCCCAAGAGACCCAGTACTTC
.,TRBV9,TRBJ2-7,.,CASSPTGAQSYEQYF,TGTGCCAGCAGCCCTACAGGCGCACAAAGTTACGAGCAGTACTTC
.,TRBV11-3,TRBJ2-7,.,CTSSGLGRAFPYEQYF,TGTACCAGCAGCGGCCTCGGAAGGGCTTTCCCCTACGAGCAGTACTTC
.,TRBV29-1,TRBJ2-5,.,CSVETQAPQETQYF,TGCAGCGTTGAAACGCAGGCCCCCCAAGAGACCCAGTACTTC
.,TRBV3-1,TRBJ1-1,once,CASSQARTTGAFF,TGTGCCAGCAGCCAAGCTCGTACGACAGGAGCTTTCTTT
TRBD1,TRBV5-1,TRBJ2-2,few,CASSSDRGTGELFF,TGCGCCAGCAGCTCGGACAGGGGCACCGGGGAGCTGTTTTTT
TRBD2,TRBV28,TRBJ2-7,many,CASRTGTIYEQYF,TGTGCCAGCAGGACCGGGACTATCTACGAGCAGTACTTC
.,TRBV10-3,TRBJ2-3,.,CAISEQAGAADTQYF,TGTGCCATCAGTGAGCAGGCGGGGGCTGCAGATACGCAGTATTTT
TRBD1,TRBV7-9,TRBJ1-1,once,CASSTGTGNREAFF,TGTGCCAGCAGCACCGGGACAGGGAACAGAGAAGCTTTCTTT
.,TRBV13,TRBJ2-5,.,CASNTKRVALETQYF,TGTGCCAGCAACACGAAAAGGGTGGCGTTAGAGACCCAGTACTTC
.,TRBV7-2,TRBJ1-1,.,CASSSSPYTEAFF,TGTGCCAGCAGCTCGTCCCCCTACACTGAAGCTTTCTTT
.,TRBV20-1,TRBJ2-5,.,CSAREWLLGLETQYF,TGCAGTGCTAGAGAGTGGCTGTTGGGGTTAGAGACCCAGTACTTC
.,TRBV29-1,TRBJ1-2,few,CSVVSGDGGYTF,TGCAGCGTTGTCTCAGGAGATGGCGGCTACACCTTC
.,TRBV4-1,TRBJ1-4,.,CASSQDSVGLLATNEKLFF,TGCGCCAGCAGCCAAGATAGCGTGGGGCTGCTTGCAACTAATGAAAAACTGTTTTTT
TRBD1,TRBV20-1,TRBJ1-4,.,CSAPRGGASEKLFF,TGCAGTGCTCCCAGGGGGGGAGCTAGTGAAAAACTGTTTTTT
TRBD1,TRBV20-1,TRBJ2-5,.,CSGFQGAKTQYF,TGCAGTGGTTTCCAGGGGGCGAAGACCCAGTACTTC
.,TRBV7-8,TRBJ2-1,.,CASSLADPRNEQFF,TGTGCCAGCAGCTTAGCGGACCCTCGCAATGAGCAGTTCTTC
.,TRBV2,TRBJ2-5,few,CASSELARETQYF,TGTGCCAGCAGTGAATTAGCTAGAGAGACCCAGTACTTC
.,TRBV7-9,TRBJ2-5,.,CASGSARRTQYF,TGTGCCAGCGGATCAGCCCGCCGGACCCAGTACTTC
.,TRBV29-1,TRBJ1-2,.,CSVGGGEGYGYTF,TGCAGCGTTGGGGGAGGGGAGGGCTATGGCTACACCTTC
.,TRBV11-2,TRBJ2-6,few,CASSLIGTGANVLTF,TGTGCCAGCAGCTTAATCGGGACTGGGGCCAACGTCCTGACTTTC
.,TRBV29-1,TRBJ1-1,.,CSARRNTEAFF,TGCAGCGCCCGACGGAACACTGAAGCTTTCTTT
.,TRBV27,TRBJ2-6,.,CASSLTVSSGANVLTF,TGTGCCAGCAGTTTAACAGTCAGCTCTGGGGCCAACGTCCTGACTTTC
.,TRBV15,TRBJ2-7,.,CATSRDRTSNEQYF,TGTGCCACCAGCAGAGATCGAACTAGCAACGAGCAGTACTTC
TRBD1,TRBV28,TRBJ2-7,.,CASRGTGELHEQYF,TGTGCCAGCAGAGGGACAGGGGAGCTTCACGAGCAGTACTTC
TRBD2,TRBV24-1,TRBJ2-7,.,CATSGGTVYEQYF,TGTGCCACCTCGGGAGGGACTGTCTACGAGCAGTACTTC
.,TRBV6-5,TRBJ1-1,.,CASSYSGFEAFF,TGTGCCAGCAGTTACTCAGGGTTCGAAGCTTTCTTT
TRBD1,TRBV10-3,TRBJ2-5,.,CAINQGQDLETQYF,TGTGCCATCAACCAAGGACAGGACTTGGAGACCCAGTACTTC
.,TRBV7-9,TRBJ1-4,.,CASTSQGPIRTNEKLFF,TGTGCCAGCACCTCTCAGGGTCCGATCCGAACTAATGAAAAACTGTTTTTT
.,TRBV14,TRBJ2-1,.,CASSQFQGQQFF,TGTGCCAGCAGCCAGTTTCAGGGGCAGCAGTTCTTC
.,TRBV10-2,TRBJ2-6,.,CASRAEYSGANVLTF,TGCGCCAGCAGGGCAGAGTACTCTGGGGCCAACGTCCTGACTTTC
.,TRBV4-1,TRBJ1-2,.,CASSPTGLDYGYTF,TGCGCCAGCAGCCCAACAGGTTTGGACTATGGCTACACCTTC
.,TRBV6-5,TRBJ2-3,.,CASSYGTGGGPTDTQYF,TGTGCCAGCAGTTACGGAACGGGCGGGGGCCCCACAGATACGCAGTATTTT
.,TRBV6-5,TRBJ1-2,.,CASSYRGGYGYTF,TGTGCCAGCAGTTACCGGGGTGGCTATGGCTACACCTTC
TRBD2,TRBV20-1,TRBJ2-4,.,CSATALADKLAKNIQYF,TGCAGTGCCACCGCACTAGCGGATAAACTAGCCAAAAACATTCAGTACTTC
TRBD1,TRBV27,TRBJ1-2,many,CASSLAGTGGGYTF,TGTGCCAGCAGTTTAGCCGGGACAGGGGGTGGCTACACCTTC
.,TRBV29-1,TRBJ1-4,.,CSVVGGIGNEKLFF,TGCAGCGTTGTAGGAGGTATCGGTAATGAAAAACTGTTTTTT
.,TRBV12-3/TRBV12-4,TRBJ1-1,.,CASIPGEGKNAFF,TGTGCCAGCATCCCCGGTGAAGGGAAAAATGCTTTCTTT
.,TRBV15,TRBJ2-6,.,CATSRHRVSGANVLTF,TGTGCCACCAGCAGGCATAGGGTCTCAGGGGCCAACGTCCTGACTTTC
.,TRBV20-1,TRBJ2-7,.,CSARDPQRKKDEQYF,TGCAGTGCTAGAGATCCACAGCGTAAGAAGGACGAGCAGTACTTC
.,TRBV9,TRBJ2-2,.,CASSVEAPGELFF,TGTGCCAGCAGCGTAGAGGCCCCCGGGGAGCTGTTTTTT
.,TRBV7-2,TRBJ2-1,.,CASRSGGIGEYNEQFF,TGTGCCAGCAGATCTGGGGGCATCGGGGAATACAATGAGCAGTTCTTC
.,TRBV4-1,TRBJ1-5,.,CASSQDRGYSNQPQHF,TGCGCCAGCAGCCAAGATAGAGGTTATAGCAATCAGCCCCAGCATTTT
.,TRBV5-1,TRBJ2-1,.,CASRVGLSNEQFF,TGCGCCAGCAGGGTGGGACTCTCCAATGAGCAGTTCTTC
TRBD1,TRBV5-1,TRBJ2-5,.,CASSVRGQGLGEQYF,TGCGCCAGCAGCGTCCGGGGACAGGGCCTGGGGGAGCAGTACTTC
.,TRBV4-3,TRBJ2-1,.,CASSQGVGDPEQFF,TGCGCCAGCAGCCAAGGGGTGGGGGACCCGGAGCAGTTCTTC